One sample yielded the 26 T cell receptor beta chains listed below, sequenced in a study of T cells after somatic rescue of genetic block. Profiled with immunoSEQ multiplex PCR; TCRdb holds only in-frame clones, not every one. The sample includes more than 70,000 clones, approximately 90% seen only once; the top ten take under 2%. Sequencing was carried out using peripheral blood mononuclear cells (PBMCs). These receptors came from a woman between 18 and 29 years old.

The CDR3 coding sequence is TGTGCCAGCTCTTTTTCCCTCCGGGGGGGGTCAAGTGATACGCAGTATTTT. It yields the protein CASSFSLRGGSSDTQYF. The chain employs TRBV27 and TRBJ2-3, with 8 bases lining up with TRBD2. CDR3 size: 17 residues. CDR1 MNHEY and CDR2 SMNVEV come from the germline V gene (reference sequence). The J segment lost 6 bases and the V segment lost 8 bases, leaving 19 bases of the junction unmatched.

This sequence joins TRBV4-3 and TRBJ2-1; D not certain. V was trimmed by 0 bases and J by 5 bases, leaving 11 bases between them. CDR1 is LGHNA and CDR2 is YSLEER in the germline V gene. This CDR3 comprises 15 residues. The CDR3 sequence: CASSQDSVTDNEQFF. The CDR3 nucleotides read TGCGCCAGCAGCCAAGACTCGGTAACTGACAATGAGCAGTTCTTC.

This clone was observed a few times. The chain combines TRBV2 with TRBJ1-3, with a possible D match to TRBD1 (5 bases). Germline assignment: CDR1 SNHLY and CDR2 FYNNEI. The germline V and J ends were trimmed by 4 bases and 0 bases, with 10 bases remaining between them. The CDR3 spans 15 residues. The CDR3 is CASSVQASSGNTIYF. CDR3 coding DNA: TGTGCCAGCAGTGTACAGGCCAGCTCTGGAAACACCATATATTTT. Full variable domain (remainder filled in from reference TRBV2 and TRBJ1-3): EPEVTQTPSHQVTQMGQEVILRCVPISNHLYFYWYRQILGQKVEFLVSFYNNEISEKSEIFDDQFSVERPDGSNFTLKIRSTKLEDSAMYFCASSVQASSGNTIYFGEGSWLTVV.

The chain uses TRBV11-3 and TRBJ2-1, with 7 bases aligning to TRBD1. Germline V gene data show CDR1 as SGHNT and CDR2 as YENEEA. V shed 4 bases, J shed 5 bases, and the junction held 8 bases outside the gene matches. The length of the CDR3 is 15 residues. The CDR3 sequence: CASSSHQTGNNEQFF. The CDR3 nucleotides are TGTGCCAGCAGCTCCCACCAGACAGGGAACAATGAGCAGTTCTTC. Full variable domain (rest looked up from reference TRBV11-3 and TRBJ2-1): EAGVVQSPRYKIIEKKQPVAFWCNPISGHNTLYWYLQNLGQGPELLIRYENEEAVDDSQLPKDRFSAERLKGVDSTLKIQPAELGDSAVYLCASSSHQTGNNEQFFGPGTRLTVL.

J is TRBJ1-2 and V is TRBV28; 7 bases are a match to TRBD1. The ends lost 7 bases at V and 0 bases at J; junction bases unmatched: 8. Germline CDR1 reads MDHEN; CDR2 reads SYDVKM. This CDR3 comprises 15 residues. CDR3 amino acids: CASTSRDRSNYGYTF. The CDR3 DNA follows: TGTGCCAGCACTTCCCGGGACAGATCTAACTATGGCTACACCTTC.

This clone was counted between two and nine times. The chain links TRBV2 to TRBJ2-1; 11 bases are a match to TRBD2. The CDR3 contains 14 residues. Per germline, CDR1 SNHLY and CDR2 FYNNEI. Trimming took 9 bases from V and 2 from J; bases not matched to a gene: 3. The CDR3 region is CASVAGGTYNEQFF. The CDR3 DNA follows: TGTGCCAGTGTAGCGGGAGGGACCTACAATGAGCAGTTCTTC.

The chain uses TRBV7-8 and TRBJ2-1; D assignment may be TRBD1 or TRBD2 (6 bases each). Trimming removed 1 base from V and 2 bases from J, with 12 bases in between. CDR3 length: 16 amino acids. Germline V CDR1 and CDR2: SGHVS, FQNEAQ. The CDR3 coding sequence is TGTGCCAGCAGCTTAGTACGGGGGCGACCCTACAATGAGCAGTTCTTC. This encodes CASSLVRGRPYNEQFF.

In DNA form, the CDR3 reads TGCAGCGTTGAAGGGTGGAGCCCCACCGGGGAGCTGTTTTTT. Its protein product is CSVEGWSPTGELFF. The rearrangement uses TRBV29-1 and TRBJ2-2, with D unclear. The CDR3 contains 14 residues. Trimming shortened V by 1 base and J by 4 bases, and 10 bases separated the two germline ends. Germline values: CDR1 SQVTM, CDR2 ANQGSEA.

The gene calls are TRBV5-5 and TRBJ1-4; the D is unclear. The germline V gene encodes CDR1 SGHKS and CDR2 YYEKEE (reference sequence). The V end lost 0 bases, the J end lost 7 bases, and 4 bases lay between the germline ends. The CDR3 length is 12 residues. The CDR3 DNA is TGTGCCAGCAGCTTGGCGGCTGAAAAACTGTTTTTT. Its translation: CASSLAAEKLFF. The full variable domain, its missing parts supplied by reference TRBV5-5 and TRBJ1-4, is DAGVTQSPTHLIKTRGQQVTLRCSPISGHKSVSWYQQVLGQGPQFIFQYYEKEERGRGNFPDRFSARQFPNYSSELNVNALLLGDSALYLCASSLAAEKLFFGSGTQLSVL.

This clone has only one observation. CDR3 sequence reads: CALAGTGIDNEQFF. CDR3 bases: TGCGCCCTCGCGGGGACAGGGATAGACAATGAGCAGTTCTTC. The chain has TRBV10-2 and TRBJ2-1; 9 nucleotides line up with TRBD1. The germline gives CDR1 WSHSY, CDR2 SAAADI. This CDR3 comprises 14 residues. The junction had 10 bases not matched to a gene; V was cut back by 11 bases and J by 5 bases.

The V and J genes are TRBV27 and TRBJ2-3, with no clear D. Germline-derived CDR1 and CDR2 are MNHEY and SMNVEV (reference sequence). The germline V and J ends were trimmed by 6 bases and 1 base, with 14 bases remaining between them. The CDR3 extends over 15 amino acids. This CDR3 reads CASRVLSVGTDTQYF. The CDR3 DNA reads TGTGCCAGCAGAGTACTCTCTGTTGGCACAGATACGCAGTATTTT.

The chain uses TRBV5-1 and TRBJ1-3; no clear D gene. Per the germline V gene, CDR1 is SGHRS and CDR2 is YFSETQ. Trimming removed 4 bases from V and 0 bases from J, with 14 bases in between. The CDR3 contains 16 residues. The chain's CDR3 is CASSLAGVPSGNTIYF. CDR3 in DNA: TGCGCCAGCAGCCTCGCTGGTGTACCCTCTGGAAACACCATATATTTT.

The chain links TRBV5-5 to TRBJ2-1, with TRBD2 identical over 12 bases. J gave up 8 bases and V 4 bases, and 7 bases lay outside the gene matches. The CDR3 is 15 amino acids. Looked up from germline, CDR1 is SGHKS and CDR2 is YYEKEE (reference sequence). The CDR3 coding sequence is TGTGCCAGCAGCCCCCGACTAGCGGGAGAGGATGAGCAGTTCTTC. Amino acid sequence: CASSPRLAGEDEQFF. Variable domain in full (rest from reference TRBV5-5 and TRBJ2-1): DAGVTQSPTHLIKTRGQQVTLRCSPISGHKSVSWYQQVLGQGPQFIFQYYEKEERGRGNFPDRFSARQFPNYSSELNVNALLLGDSALYLCASSPRLAGEDEQFFGPGTRLTVL.

The genes are TRBV18 and TRBJ1-1, with D possibly matching TRBD1 (5 bases). Trimming removed 2 bases from V and 6 bases from J, with 7 bases in between. CDR3 size: 12 residues. CDR1 KGHSH and CDR2 LQKENI come from the germline V gene. CDR3 DNA: TGTGCCAGCTCACCAAGAGGGGCTGAAGCTTTCTTT. This sequence encodes CASSPRGAEAFF.

In this sample, this clone turned up once. The V and J genes are TRBV7-2 and TRBJ1-5; 7 bases line up with TRBD1. Trimming removed 5 bases from V and 2 bases from J; junction bases left unmatched: 6. The CDR3 runs 15 residues. From germline, CDR1 is SGHTA and CDR2 FQGNSA. CDR3 DNA sequence: TGTGCCAGCAGCCCGGACAGGTTCGGCAATCAGCCCCAGCATTTT. Amino acids: CASSPDRFGNQPQHF. The whole variable domain, remainder taken from reference TRBV7-2 and TRBJ1-5, is GAGVSQSPSNKVTEKGKDVELRCDPISGHTALYWYRQSLGQGLEFLIYFQGNSAPDKSGLPSDRFSAERTGGSVSTLTIQRTQQEDSAVYLCASSPDRFGNQPQHFGDGTRLSIL.

This chain links TRBV14 with TRBJ1-4; 7 nucleotides match TRBD1. V was pared by 2 bases and J by 7 bases, with 7 bases of the junction left unmatched. CDR1 is SGHDN, CDR2 FVKESK, per germline. This CDR3 has 15 amino acids. The CDR3 bases are TGTGCCAGCAGCCAAATGACAGGGAGGTTTGAAAAACTGTTTTTT. Translated, it gives CASSQMTGRFEKLFF.

The rearrangement uses TRBV4-1 and TRBJ2-6, with a tentative D call TRBD2 (7 bases). The ends were cut back, 3 bases at V and 1 base at J, with 19 bases in the middle. From germline, CDR1 is MGHRA and CDR2 YSYEKL. CDR3 length equals 19 residues. The CDR3 spells CASSQSRGGRGSGANVLTF. DNA for the CDR3: TGCGCCAGCAGCCAGAGTAGGGGGGGGCGAGGTTCTGGGGCCAACGTCCTGACTTTC.

This chain links TRBV4-3 with TRBJ2-1; no reliable D call. Germline CDR1 and CDR2: LGHNA and YSLEER. The CDR3 is 14 amino acids. Trimming took 0 bases from V and 7 from J, leaving 10 bases between them. The CDR3 region is CASSQDPYGNEQFF. DNA of the CDR3: TGCGCCAGCAGCCAAGATCCCTATGGGAATGAGCAGTTCTTC.

The V call is TRBV27, the J call TRBJ1-2; TRBD1 is a possible D gene (5 bases). The CDR3 consists of 16 residues. Deletions cut 4 bases from V and 0 bases from J, with 15 bases between. Germline CDR1 is MNHEY and CDR2 is SMNVEV (reference sequence). CDR3 nucleotides: TGTGCCAGCAGTTGGCGGTGGGGCAGCCCTAACTATGGCTACACCTTC. Its translation: CASSWRWGSPNYGYTF.

The chain has TRBV13 and TRBJ2-1; 8 bases fit TRBD2. With V trimmed by 6 bases and J by 8 bases, 6 bases remained unmatched. Germline values: CDR1 PRHDT, CDR2 FYEKMQ (reference sequence). This CDR3 has 13 residues. CDR3 bases: TGTGCCAGCAGTTCCGGGAGGGCGCATGAGCAGTTCTTC. This gives the protein CASSSGRAHEQFF.

The chain combines TRBV2 with TRBJ2-3, with 7 positions matching TRBD2. CDR1 and CDR2 from the germline V gene are SNHLY and FYNNEI. The V gene end was trimmed by 8 bases and the J gene end by 4 bases; junction bases not matched to a gene: 6. The CDR3 sequence is 13 residues long. The CDR3: CASLAGDADTQYF. CDR3 DNA sequence: TGTGCCAGCTTGGCGGGAGACGCAGATACGCAGTATTTT. Full variable domain (outside the CDR3, taken from reference TRBV2 and TRBJ2-3): EPEVTQTPSHQVTQMGQEVILRCVPISNHLYFYWYRQILGQKVEFLVSFYNNEISEKSEIFDDQFSVERPDGSNFTLKIRSTKLEDSAMYFCASLAGDADTQYFGPGTRLTVL.

V usage is TRBV29-1 and J usage is TRBJ1-2; D might be TRBD1 (6 bases). The CDR3 covers 15 residues. Germline V gene sequence: CDR1 SQVTM, CDR2 ANQGSEA. Trimming cost V 0 bases and J 4 bases, with 15 bases left between them. In DNA form, the CDR3 reads TGCAGCGTTGAAGAGTCGTACAGGGAGTTCTATGGCTACACCTTC. Its protein product is CSVEESYREFYGYTF.

CDR3 sequence: CASSFRRERDEKLFF. The CDR3 region has the DNA TGTGCCAGCAGTTTTCGGCGGGAACGGGATGAAAAACTGTTTTTT. The chain links TRBV27 to TRBJ1-4; D not certain. Germline CDR1 and CDR2: MNHEY and SMNVEV (reference sequence). The V gene lost 3 bases and the J gene lost 6 bases, with 14 bases spanning the gap. This CDR3 is built from 15 residues.

As regards this clone: The junction departs from the called germline gene at one end, perhaps through a read error. The chain links TRBV7-7 to TRBJ2-1; 12 bases line up with TRBD2. The CDR3 runs 15 residues. Germline CDR1 SSHAT, CDR2 FNYEAQ (reference sequence). CDR3 sequence (DNA): TGTGCTAGCAGCCAAGGGACTAGCGGGCGGAATGAGCAGTTCTTC. Its translation: CASSQGTSGRNEQFF.

The gene calls are TRBV5-1 and TRBJ2-1; no reliable D call. This CDR3 has 14 residues. Germline V gene lookup returns CDR1 SGHRS and CDR2 YFSETQ. Trimming left V 2 bases short and J 5 bases short, with 11 bases between. CDR3 amino acids: CASSLGSQNNEQFF. DNA for the CDR3: TGCGCCAGCAGCTTAGGCAGCCAAAACAATGAGCAGTTCTTC.

This chain connects TRBV11-2 to TRBJ1-4; D not certain. V lost 1 base, J lost 7 bases, and 19 bases lay in between. Germline V CDR1 and CDR2: SGHAT, FQNNGV. The CDR3 is 17 amino acids. This CDR3 reads CASSLGPRGNTIEKLFF. CDR3 DNA sequence: TGTGCCAGCAGCTTAGGACCGAGAGGAAACACGATTGAAAAACTGTTTTTT.